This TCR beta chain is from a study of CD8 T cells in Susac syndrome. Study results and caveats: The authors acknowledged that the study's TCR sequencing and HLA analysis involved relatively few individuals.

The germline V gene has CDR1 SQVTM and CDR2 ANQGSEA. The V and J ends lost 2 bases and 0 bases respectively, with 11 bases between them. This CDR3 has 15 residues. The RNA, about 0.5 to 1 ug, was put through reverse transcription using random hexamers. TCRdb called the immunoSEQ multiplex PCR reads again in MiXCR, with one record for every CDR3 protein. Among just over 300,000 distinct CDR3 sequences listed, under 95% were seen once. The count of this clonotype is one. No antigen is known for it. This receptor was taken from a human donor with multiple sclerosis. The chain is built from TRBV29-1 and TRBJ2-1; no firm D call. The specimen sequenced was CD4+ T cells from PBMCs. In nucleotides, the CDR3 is TGCAGCGTTGAATACATGGGTAGCTCCTACAATGAGCAGTTCTTC. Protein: CSVEYMGSSYNEQFF.